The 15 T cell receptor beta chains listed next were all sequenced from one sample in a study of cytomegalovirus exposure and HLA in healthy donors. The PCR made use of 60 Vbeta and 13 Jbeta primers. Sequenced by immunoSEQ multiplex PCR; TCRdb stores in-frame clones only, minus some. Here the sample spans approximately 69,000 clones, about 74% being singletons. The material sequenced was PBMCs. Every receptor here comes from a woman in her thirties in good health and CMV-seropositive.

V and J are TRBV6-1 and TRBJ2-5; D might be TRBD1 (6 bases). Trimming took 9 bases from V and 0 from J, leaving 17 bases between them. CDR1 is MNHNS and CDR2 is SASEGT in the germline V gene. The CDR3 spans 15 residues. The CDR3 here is CASTVGTPYQETQYF. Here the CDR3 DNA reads TGTGCCAGTACAGTGGGGACACCGTACCAAGAGACCCAGTACTTC.

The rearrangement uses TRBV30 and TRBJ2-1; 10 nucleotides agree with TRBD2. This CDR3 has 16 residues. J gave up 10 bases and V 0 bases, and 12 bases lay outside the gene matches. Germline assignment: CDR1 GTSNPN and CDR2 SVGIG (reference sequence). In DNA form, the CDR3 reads TGTGCCTGGAGTGTACGAGGAGCGGGAGGGCCGCGGGAGCAGTTCTTC. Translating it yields CAWSVRGAGGPREQFF.

Here the CDR3 DNA reads TGTGCCAGCTCAACTGGAGGCACTGAAGCTTTCTTT. This codes for CASSTGGTEAFF. V and J are TRBV18 and TRBJ1-1; D is unresolved. Trimming pared 5 bases from V and 4 bases from J, leaving 8 bases between. There are 12 residues in the CDR3. Germline V gene lookup returns CDR1 KGHSH and CDR2 LQKENI.

CDR3 sequence (DNA): TGCGCCAGCAGCGAACAGGGTCCGCTTTACGAGCAGTACTTC. Encoded protein: CASSEQGPLYEQYF. The rearrangement uses TRBV5-1 and TRBJ2-7; perhaps TRBD1 as D (6 bases). V shed 4 bases and J shed 4 bases, with 15 bases lying between them. Germline values: CDR1 SGHRS, CDR2 YFSETQ. The CDR3 runs 14 residues. The whole variable domain, filled in from reference TRBV5-1 and TRBJ2-7, reads KAGVTQTPRYLIKTRGQQVTLSCSPISGHRSVSWYQQTPGQGLQFLFEYFSETQRNKGNFPGRFSGRQFSNSRSEMNVSTLELGDSALYLCASSEQGPLYEQYFGPGTRLTVT.

DNA of the CDR3: TGTGCCAGCAGTTTCGTTTTCGGGAACACTGAAGCTTTCTTT. This translates into CASSFVFGNTEAFF. This rearrangement joins TRBV6-5 to TRBJ1-1; D gene uncertain. The CDR3 sequence is 14 residues long. V gave up 4 bases and J gave up 1 base, with 10 bases separating them. CDR1 and CDR2 from the germline V gene are MNHEY and SVGAGI.

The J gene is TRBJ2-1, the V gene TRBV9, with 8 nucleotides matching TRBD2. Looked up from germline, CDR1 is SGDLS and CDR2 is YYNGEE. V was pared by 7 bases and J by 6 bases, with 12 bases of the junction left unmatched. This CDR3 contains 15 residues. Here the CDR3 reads CASPGASGFINEQFF. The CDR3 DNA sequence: TGTGCCAGCCCTGGGGCTAGCGGGTTCATCAATGAGCAGTTCTTC.

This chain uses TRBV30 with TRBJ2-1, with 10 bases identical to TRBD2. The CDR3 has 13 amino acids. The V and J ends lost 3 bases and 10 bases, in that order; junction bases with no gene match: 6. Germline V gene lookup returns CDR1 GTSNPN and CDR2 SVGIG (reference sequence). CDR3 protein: CAWRLAGVGEQFF. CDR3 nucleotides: TGTGCCTGGAGGCTAGCGGGAGTGGGGGAGCAGTTCTTC.

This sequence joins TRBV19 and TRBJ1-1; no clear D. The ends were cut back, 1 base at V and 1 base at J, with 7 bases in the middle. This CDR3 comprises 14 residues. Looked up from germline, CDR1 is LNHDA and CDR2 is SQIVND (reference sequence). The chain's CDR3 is CASSIGQSNTEAFF. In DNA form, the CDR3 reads TGTGCCAGTAGTATAGGTCAGTCGAACACTGAAGCTTTCTTT.

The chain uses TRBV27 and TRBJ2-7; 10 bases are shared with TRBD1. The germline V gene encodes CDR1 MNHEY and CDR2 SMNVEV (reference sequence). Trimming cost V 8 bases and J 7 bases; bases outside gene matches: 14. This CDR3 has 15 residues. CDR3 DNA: TGTGCCAGCTCAGAAGCCGGGACAGGGGCCTGGGAGCAGTACTTC. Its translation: CASSEAGTGAWEQYF.

The CDR3 nucleotides are TGTGCCAGCAGTTTCCCGCCCAGCTACGAGCAGTACTTC. It encodes CASSFPPSYEQYF. This chain uses TRBV28 with TRBJ2-7; D is unresolved. Trimming took off 3 bases at V and 3 bases at J, with 9 bases between the two ends. Germline CDR1 reads MDHEN; CDR2 reads SYDVKM. The CDR3 spans 13 residues.

CDR3 sequence: CASSERTGWNTEAFF. For the CDR3, the DNA is TGTGCCAGCAGTGAACGTACGGGGTGGAACACTGAAGCTTTCTTT. This chain links TRBV2 with TRBJ1-1; D is unclear. Germline assignment: CDR1 SNHLY and CDR2 FYNNEI. V was shortened by 2 bases and J by 1 base, with 11 bases between the two germline ends. The CDR3 is 15 amino acids.

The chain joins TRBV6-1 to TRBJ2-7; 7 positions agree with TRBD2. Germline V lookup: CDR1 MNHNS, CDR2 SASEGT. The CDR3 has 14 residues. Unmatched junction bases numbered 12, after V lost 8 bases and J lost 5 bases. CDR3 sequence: CASYIPGTTHEQYF. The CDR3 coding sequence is TGTGCCAGCTACATCCCTGGGACTACCCACGAGCAGTACTTC.

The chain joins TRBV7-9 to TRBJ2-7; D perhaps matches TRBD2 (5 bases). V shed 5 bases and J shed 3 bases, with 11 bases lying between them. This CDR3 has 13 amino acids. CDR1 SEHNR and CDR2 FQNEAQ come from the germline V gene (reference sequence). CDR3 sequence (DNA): TGTGCCAGCAGCCGAGGGCAGATCTACGAGCAGTACTTC. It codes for CASSRGQIYEQYF. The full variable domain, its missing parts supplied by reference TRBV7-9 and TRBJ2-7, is DTGVSQNPRHKITKRGQNVTFRCDPISEHNRLYWYRQTLGQGPEFLTYFQNEAQLEKSRLLSDRFSAERPKGSFSTLEIQRTEQGDSAMYLCASSRGQIYEQYFGPGTRLTVT.

The CDR3 DNA follows: TGTGCCAGCAGCTTCGGCACAGGGTTCTACGAGCAGTACTTC. It codes for CASSFGTGFYEQYF. The chain has TRBV7-8 and TRBJ2-7, with TRBD1 as a possible D gene (6 bases). The germline V and J ends were trimmed by 3 bases and 3 bases, with 12 bases remaining between them. Germline V CDR1 and CDR2: SGHVS, FQNEAQ. The CDR3 has 14 amino acids.

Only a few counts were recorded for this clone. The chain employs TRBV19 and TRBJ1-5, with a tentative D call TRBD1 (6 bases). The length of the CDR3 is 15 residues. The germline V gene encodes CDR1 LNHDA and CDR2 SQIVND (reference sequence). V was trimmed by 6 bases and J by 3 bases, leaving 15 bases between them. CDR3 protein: CASRSGGGFNQPQHF. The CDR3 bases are TGTGCCAGTAGGAGTGGCGGGGGCTTCAATCAGCCCCAGCATTTT.